This T cell receptor beta chain was identified during a study of blood T cell repertoires in COVID-19. Authors' processing steps: Reference gene primer amplification gave nucleated cell count estimates. Repertoires were generated with immunoSEQ multiplex PCR, while TCRdb's copy carries only in-frame clones and drops some. The DNA gave D and trimming, while V, J and clone size come from that table. The sample lists a few hundred thousand clones, around 87% occurring once. This CDR3 is built from 12 residues. The V end lost 5 bases, the J end lost 6 bases, and 9 bases lay between the germline ends. The germline V gene has CDR1 SGHNT and CDR2 YENEEA.

The source material was peripheral blood. V usage is TRBV11-3 and J usage is TRBJ2-3; possibly TRBD1 for D (6 bases). This receptor was taken from a woman between 45 and 65 years old who had recovered from COVID-19. The CDR3 loop reads CASSPGEDTQYF. The DNA of the CDR3 is TGTGCCAGCAGCCCAGGGGAGGATACGCAGTATTTT.